This entry is about one T cell receptor (beta chain). This sample stems from a study of T cell changes during pregnancy in multiple sclerosis. Clones were read by immunoSEQ multiplex PCR, and TCRdb kept only the in-frame ones, dropping some. The data show 30,000 or so clones, 85% to 95% seen once. Germline V gives CDR1 SGHDT, CDR2 YYEEEE. This CDR3 comprises 15 residues. The V gene lost 2 bases and the J gene lost 1 base, with 12 bases spanning the gap. Sequences were derived from CD8+ T cells from peripheral blood mononuclear cells, sampled before pregnancy. This TCR was sampled from a female donor with multiple sclerosis, enrolled in a pregnancy study. This chain links TRBV5-6 with TRBJ1-1; D is undetermined. The CDR3 region has the DNA TGTGCCAGCAGCTTTTCGGATTGGGCGAACACTGAAGCTTTCTTT. Protein sequence: CASSFSDWANTEAFF.